This T cell receptor beta chain stems from a study of blood T cell repertoires in COVID-19. Study overall: In each case, the material was cDNA or gDNA derived from T cells, B-cell-depleted T cells, or PBMCs.

Each participant's cohort was designated according to participant-reported clinical history. Symptom resolution, clearance, or two negative PCRs marked the recovered donors of Cohort 3. After removal of 7 bases from V and 3 bases from J, the junction contained 7 bases not matched to a gene. CDR3 length: 14 amino acids. Looked up from germline, CDR1 is SGHRS and CDR2 is YFSETQ. Authors' data handling: It was from reference gene primer amplification that nucleated cell counts were estimated. Some clones are missing from TCRdb's copy, which holds only in-frame ones; the method was immunoSEQ multiplex PCR. The V and J calls and clone size come from that table; D and trimming were worked out from the DNA. The table includes about 150,000 clones, about 80% detected once.

This sequence was found in a woman between 45 and 65 years old who had recovered from COVID-19. The sample consisted of PBMCs or T cells enriched from blood (not recorded which). The chain has TRBV5-1 and TRBJ1-1, with 9 bases aligning to TRBD1. The CDR3 DNA reads TGCGCCAGCCTACAGGGGGCGGGGGACACTGAAGCTTTCTTT. The encoded protein is CASLQGAGDTEAFF.